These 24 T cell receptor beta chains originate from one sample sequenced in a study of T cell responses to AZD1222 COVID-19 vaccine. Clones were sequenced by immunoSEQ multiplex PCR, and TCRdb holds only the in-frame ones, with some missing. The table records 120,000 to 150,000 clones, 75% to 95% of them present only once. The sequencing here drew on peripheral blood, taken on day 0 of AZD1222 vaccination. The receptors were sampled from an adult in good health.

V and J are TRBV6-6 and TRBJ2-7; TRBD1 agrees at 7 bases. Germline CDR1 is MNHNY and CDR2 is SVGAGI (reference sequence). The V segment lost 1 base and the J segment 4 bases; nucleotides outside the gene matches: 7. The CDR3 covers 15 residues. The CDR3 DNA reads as TGTGCCAGCAGTTACTTTCAGGGGGATGGGTACGAGCAGTACTTC. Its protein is CASSYFQGDGYEQYF.

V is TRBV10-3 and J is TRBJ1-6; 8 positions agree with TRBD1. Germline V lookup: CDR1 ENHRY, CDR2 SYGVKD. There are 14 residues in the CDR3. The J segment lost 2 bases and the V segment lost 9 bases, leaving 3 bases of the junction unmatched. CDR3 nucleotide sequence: TGTGCCATTGGACAGGGAGCCTATAATTCACCCCTCCACTTT. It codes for CAIGQGAYNSPLHF.

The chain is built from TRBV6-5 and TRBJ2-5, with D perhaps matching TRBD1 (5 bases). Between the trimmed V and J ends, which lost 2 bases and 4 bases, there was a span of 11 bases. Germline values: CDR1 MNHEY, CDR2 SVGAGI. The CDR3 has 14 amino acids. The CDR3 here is CASSYGQGRETQYF. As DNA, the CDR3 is TGTGCCAGCAGTTACGGGCAGGGAAGAGAGACCCAGTACTTC.

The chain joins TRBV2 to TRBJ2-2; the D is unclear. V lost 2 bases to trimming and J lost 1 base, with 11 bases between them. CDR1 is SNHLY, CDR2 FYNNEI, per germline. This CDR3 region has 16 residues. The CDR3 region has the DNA TGTGCCAGCAGTGAATTCGGAACAGAGAACACCGGGGAGCTGTTTTTT. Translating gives CASSEFGTENTGELFF. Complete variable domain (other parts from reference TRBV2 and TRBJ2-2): EPEVTQTPSHQVTQMGQEVILRCVPISNHLYFYWYRQILGQKVEFLVSFYNNEISEKSEIFDDQFSVERPDGSNFTLKIRSTKLEDSAMYFCASSEFGTENTGELFFGEGSRLTVL.

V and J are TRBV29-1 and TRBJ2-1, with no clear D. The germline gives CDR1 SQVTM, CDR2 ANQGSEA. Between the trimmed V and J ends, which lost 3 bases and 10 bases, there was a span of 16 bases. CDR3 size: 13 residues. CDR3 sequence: CSVEGIRAREQFF. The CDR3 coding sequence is TGCAGCGTTGAGGGAATAAGAGCTCGGGAGCAGTTCTTC.

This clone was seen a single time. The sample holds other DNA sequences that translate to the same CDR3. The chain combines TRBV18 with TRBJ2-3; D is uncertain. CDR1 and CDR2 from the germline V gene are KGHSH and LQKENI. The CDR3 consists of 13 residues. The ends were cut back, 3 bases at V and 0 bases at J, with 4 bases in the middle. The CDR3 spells CASSPPSTDTQYF. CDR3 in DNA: TGTGCCAGCTCACCCCCCAGCACAGATACGCAGTATTTT.

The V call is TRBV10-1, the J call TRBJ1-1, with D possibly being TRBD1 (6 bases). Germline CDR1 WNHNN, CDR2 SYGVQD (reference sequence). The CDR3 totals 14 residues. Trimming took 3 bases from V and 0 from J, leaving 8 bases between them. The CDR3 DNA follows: TGCGCCAGCAGTGACGGGGGCTTGAACACTGAAGCTTTCTTT. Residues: CASSDGGLNTEAFF.

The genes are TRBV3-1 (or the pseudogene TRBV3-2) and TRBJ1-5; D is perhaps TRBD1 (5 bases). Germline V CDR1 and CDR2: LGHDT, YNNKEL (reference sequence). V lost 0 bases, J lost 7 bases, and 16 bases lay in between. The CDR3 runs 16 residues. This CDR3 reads CASSQDKAGTNQPQHF. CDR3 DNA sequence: TGTGCCAGCAGCCAAGATAAGGCCGGGACCAACCAGCCCCAGCATTTT.

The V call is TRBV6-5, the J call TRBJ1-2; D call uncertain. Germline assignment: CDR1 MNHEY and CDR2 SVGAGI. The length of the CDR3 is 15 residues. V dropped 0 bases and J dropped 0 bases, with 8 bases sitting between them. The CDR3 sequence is CASSYSWSPNYGYTF. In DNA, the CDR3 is TGTGCCAGCAGTTACTCCTGGTCCCCTAACTATGGCTACACCTTC.

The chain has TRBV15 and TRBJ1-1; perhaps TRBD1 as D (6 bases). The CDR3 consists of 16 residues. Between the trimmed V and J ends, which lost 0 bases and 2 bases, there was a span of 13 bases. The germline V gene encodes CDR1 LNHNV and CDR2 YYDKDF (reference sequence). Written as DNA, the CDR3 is TGTGCCACCAGCAGAGATAGGGACATCGGAAACACTGAAGCTTTCTTT. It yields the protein CATSRDRDIGNTEAFF.

The CDR3 here is CASSLGSRVDNEQFF. The CDR3 region has the DNA TGCGCCAGCAGCTTGGGTTCCAGGGTAGACAATGAGCAGTTCTTC. This chain links TRBV5-1 with TRBJ2-1; possible D gene TRBD1, 5 bases. Germline CDR1 and CDR2: SGHRS and YFSETQ. CDR3 length: 15 residues. Trimming cost V 0 bases and J 5 bases, with 12 bases left between them. The whole variable domain, filled in from reference TRBV5-1 and TRBJ2-1, reads KAGVTQTPRYLIKTRGQQVTLSCSPISGHRSVSWYQQTPGQGLQFLFEYFSETQRNKGNFPGRFSGRQFSNSRSEMNVSTLELGDSALYLCASSLGSRVDNEQFFGPGTRLTVL.

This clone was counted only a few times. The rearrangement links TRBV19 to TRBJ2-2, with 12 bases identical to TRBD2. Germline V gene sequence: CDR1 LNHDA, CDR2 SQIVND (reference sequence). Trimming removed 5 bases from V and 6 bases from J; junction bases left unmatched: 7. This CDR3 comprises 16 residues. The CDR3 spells CASSETSGRISGELFF. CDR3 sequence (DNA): TGTGCCAGTAGTGAAACTAGCGGGAGGATCTCCGGGGAGCTGTTTTTT.

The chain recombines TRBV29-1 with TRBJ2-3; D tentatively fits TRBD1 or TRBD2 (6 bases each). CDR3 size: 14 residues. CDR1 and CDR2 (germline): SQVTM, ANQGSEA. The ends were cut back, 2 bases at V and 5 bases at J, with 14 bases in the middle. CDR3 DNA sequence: TGCAGCGTTGAAAGGTACGGGGGCCGAGATACGCAGTATTTT. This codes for CSVERYGGRDTQYF.

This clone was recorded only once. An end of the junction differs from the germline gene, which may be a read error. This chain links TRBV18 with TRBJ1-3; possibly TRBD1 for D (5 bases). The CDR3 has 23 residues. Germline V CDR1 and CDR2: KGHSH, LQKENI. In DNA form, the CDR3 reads TGTGTCAGCTCACCGAGGCTTAAGGATGCGGGGCAGGCGAACGAATTCTCTGGAAACACCATATATTTT. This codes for CVSSPRLKDAGQANEFSGNTIYF. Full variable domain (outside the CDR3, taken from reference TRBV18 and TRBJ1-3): NAGVMQNPRHLVRRRGQEARLRCSPMKGHSHVYWYRQLPEEGLKFMVYLQKENIIDESGMPKERFSAEFPKEGPSILRIQQVVRGDSAAYFCVSSPRLKDAGQANEFSGNTIYFGEGSWLTVV.

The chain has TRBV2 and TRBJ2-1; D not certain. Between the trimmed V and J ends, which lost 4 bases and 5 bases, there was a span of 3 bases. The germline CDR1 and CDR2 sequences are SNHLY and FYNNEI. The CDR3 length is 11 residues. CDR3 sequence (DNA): TGTGCCAGCAGTGGCCACAATGAGCAGTTCTTC. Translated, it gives CASSGHNEQFF.

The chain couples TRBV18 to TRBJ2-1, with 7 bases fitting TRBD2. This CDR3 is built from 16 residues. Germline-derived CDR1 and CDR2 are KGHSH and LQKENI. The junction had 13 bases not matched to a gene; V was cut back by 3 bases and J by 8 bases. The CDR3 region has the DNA TGTGCCAGCTCACCCCTTGCGCGGGAGCCTCCCCATGAGCAGTTCTTC. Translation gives CASSPLAREPPHEQFF.

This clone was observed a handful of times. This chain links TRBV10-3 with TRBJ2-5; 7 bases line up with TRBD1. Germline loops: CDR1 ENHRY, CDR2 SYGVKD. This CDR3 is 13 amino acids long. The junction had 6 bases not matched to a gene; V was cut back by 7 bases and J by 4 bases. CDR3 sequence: CAINRGGGETQYF. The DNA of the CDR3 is TGTGCCATCAACCGAGGGGGCGGAGAGACCCAGTACTTC.

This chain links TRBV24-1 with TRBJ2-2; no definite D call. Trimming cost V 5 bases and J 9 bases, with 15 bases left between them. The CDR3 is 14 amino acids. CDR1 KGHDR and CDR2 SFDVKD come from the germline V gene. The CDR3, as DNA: TGTGCCACCAGTGGCCCTCCCCCCTATCGGGAGCTGTTTTTT. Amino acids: CATSGPPPYRELFF.

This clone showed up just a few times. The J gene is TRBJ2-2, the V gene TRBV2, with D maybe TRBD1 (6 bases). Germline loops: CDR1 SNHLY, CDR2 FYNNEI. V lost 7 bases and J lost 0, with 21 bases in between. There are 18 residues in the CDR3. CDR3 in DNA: TGTGCCAGCAACCCTCCTACCTTCGGGACAACGAACACCGGGGAGCTGTTTTTT. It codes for CASNPPTFGTTNTGELFF.

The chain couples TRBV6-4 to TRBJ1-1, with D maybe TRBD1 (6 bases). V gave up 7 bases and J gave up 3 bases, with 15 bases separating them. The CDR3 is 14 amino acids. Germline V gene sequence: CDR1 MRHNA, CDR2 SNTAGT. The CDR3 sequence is CASKRTELDTEAFF. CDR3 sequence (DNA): TGTGCCAGCAAAAGGACAGAATTAGACACTGAAGCTTTCTTT.

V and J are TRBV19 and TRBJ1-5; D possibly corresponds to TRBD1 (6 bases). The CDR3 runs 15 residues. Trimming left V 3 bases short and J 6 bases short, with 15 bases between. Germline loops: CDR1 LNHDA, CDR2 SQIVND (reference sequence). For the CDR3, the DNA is TGTGCCAGTAGTATGGGTTGGGGGGCCCCTCAGCCCCAGCATTTT. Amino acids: CASSMGWGAPQPQHF.

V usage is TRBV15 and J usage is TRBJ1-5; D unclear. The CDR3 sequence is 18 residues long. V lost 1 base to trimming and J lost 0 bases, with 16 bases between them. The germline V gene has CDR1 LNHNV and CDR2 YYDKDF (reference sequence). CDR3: CATSRAPSATDSNQPQHF. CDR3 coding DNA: TGTGCCACCAGCAGAGCCCCCTCCGCGACGGATAGCAATCAGCCCCAGCATTTT.

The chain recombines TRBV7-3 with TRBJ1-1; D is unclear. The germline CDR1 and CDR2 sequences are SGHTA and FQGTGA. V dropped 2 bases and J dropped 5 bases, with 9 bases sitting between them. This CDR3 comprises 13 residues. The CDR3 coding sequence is TGTGCCAGCAGCTTAGAGGAGTTTACTGAAGCTTTCTTT. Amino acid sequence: CASSLEEFTEAFF.

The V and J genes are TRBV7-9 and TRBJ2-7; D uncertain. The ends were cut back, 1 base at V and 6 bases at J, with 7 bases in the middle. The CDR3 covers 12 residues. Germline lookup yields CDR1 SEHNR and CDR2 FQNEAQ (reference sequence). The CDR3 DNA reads TGTGCCAGCAGCTTAGAACGGTTCGAGCAGTACTTC. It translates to CASSLERFEQYF.